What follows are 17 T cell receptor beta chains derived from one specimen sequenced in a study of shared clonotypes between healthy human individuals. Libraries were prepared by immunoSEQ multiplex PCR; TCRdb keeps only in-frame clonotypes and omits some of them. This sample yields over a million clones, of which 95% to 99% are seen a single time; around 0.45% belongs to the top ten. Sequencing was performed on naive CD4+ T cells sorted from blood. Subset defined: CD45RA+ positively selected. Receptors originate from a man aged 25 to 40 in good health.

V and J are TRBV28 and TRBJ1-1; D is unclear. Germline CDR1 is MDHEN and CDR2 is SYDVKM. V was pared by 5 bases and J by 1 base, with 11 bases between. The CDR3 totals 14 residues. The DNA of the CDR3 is TGTGCCAGCAGTATCGACCCGAGGAACACTGAAGCTTTCTTT. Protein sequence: CASSIDPRNTEAFF.

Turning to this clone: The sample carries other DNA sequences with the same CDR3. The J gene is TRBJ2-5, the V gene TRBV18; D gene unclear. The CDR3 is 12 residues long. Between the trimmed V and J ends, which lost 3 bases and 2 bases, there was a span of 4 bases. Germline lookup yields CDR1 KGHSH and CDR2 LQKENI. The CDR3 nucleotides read TGTGCCAGCTCACCCATACAAGAGACCCAGTACTTC. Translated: CASSPIQETQYF.

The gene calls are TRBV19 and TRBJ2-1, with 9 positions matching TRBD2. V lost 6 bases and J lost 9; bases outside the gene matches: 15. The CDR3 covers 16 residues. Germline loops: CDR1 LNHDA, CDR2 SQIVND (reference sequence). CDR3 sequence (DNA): TGTGCCAGTAGCGTCTCTCCGGGAGCGGGAGGCCCTGAGCAGTTCTTC. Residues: CASSVSPGAGGPEQFF. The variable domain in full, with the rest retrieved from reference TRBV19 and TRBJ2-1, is DGGITQSPKYLFRKEGQNVTLSCEQNLNHDAMYWYRQDPGQGLRLIYYSQIVNDFQKGDIAEGYSVSREKKESFPLTVTSAQKNPTAFYLCASSVSPGAGGPEQFFGPGTRLTVL.

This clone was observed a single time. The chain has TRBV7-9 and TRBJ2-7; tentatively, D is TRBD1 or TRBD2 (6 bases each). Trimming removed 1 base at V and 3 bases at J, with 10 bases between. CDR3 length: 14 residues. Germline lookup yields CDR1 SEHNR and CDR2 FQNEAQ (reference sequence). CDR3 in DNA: TGTGCCAGCAGCTTAGGGGGGGCCGACTACGAGCAGTACTTC. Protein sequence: CASSLGGADYEQYF.

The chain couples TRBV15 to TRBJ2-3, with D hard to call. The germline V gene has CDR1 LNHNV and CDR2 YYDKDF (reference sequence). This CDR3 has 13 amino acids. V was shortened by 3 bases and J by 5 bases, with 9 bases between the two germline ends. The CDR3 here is CATSSHRLDTQYF. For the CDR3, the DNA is TGTGCCACCAGCAGTCATAGGCTAGATACGCAGTATTTT. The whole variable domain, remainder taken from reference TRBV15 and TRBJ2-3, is DAMVIQNPRYQVTQFGKPVTLSCSQTLNHNVMYWYQQKSSQAPKLLFHYYDKDFNNEADTPDNFQSRRPNTSFCFLDIRSPGLGDTAMYLCATSSHRLDTQYFGPGTRLTVL.

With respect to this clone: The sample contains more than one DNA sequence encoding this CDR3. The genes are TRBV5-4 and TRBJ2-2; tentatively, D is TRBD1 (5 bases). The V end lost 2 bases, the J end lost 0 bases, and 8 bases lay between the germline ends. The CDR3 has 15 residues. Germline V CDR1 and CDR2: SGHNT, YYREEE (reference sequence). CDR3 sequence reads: CASSLDSTNTGELFF. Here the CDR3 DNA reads TGTGCCAGCAGCTTAGACAGCACGAACACCGGGGAGCTGTTTTTT.

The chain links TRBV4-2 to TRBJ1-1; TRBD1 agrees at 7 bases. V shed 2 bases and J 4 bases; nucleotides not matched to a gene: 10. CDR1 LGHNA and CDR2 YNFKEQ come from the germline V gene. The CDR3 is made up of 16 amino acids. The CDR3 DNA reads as TGTGCCAGCAGCCAACGGAGGGACAGTTTAGGCACTGAAGCTTTCTTT. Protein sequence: CASSQRRDSLGTEAFF.

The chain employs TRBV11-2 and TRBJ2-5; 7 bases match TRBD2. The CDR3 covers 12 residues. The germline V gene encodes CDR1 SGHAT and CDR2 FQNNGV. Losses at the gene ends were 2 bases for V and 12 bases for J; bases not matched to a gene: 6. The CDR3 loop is CASSLRDYLKYF. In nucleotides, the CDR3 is TGTGCCAGCAGCTTAAGGGACTACCTCAAGTACTTC.

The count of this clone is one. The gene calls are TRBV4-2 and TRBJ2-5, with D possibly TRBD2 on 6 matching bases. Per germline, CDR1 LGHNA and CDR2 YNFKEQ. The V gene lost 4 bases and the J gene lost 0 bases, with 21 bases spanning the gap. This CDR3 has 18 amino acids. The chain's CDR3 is CASSPRGGKNQYQETQYF. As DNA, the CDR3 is TGTGCCAGCAGCCCCCGGGGCGGGAAGAACCAGTACCAAGAGACCCAGTACTTC.

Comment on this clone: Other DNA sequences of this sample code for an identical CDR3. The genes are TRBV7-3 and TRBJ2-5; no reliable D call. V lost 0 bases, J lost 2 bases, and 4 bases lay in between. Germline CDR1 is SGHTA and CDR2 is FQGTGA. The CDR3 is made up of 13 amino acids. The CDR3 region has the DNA TGTGCCAGCAGCTTAACTAGACAAGAGACCCAGTACTTC. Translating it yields CASSLTRQETQYF.

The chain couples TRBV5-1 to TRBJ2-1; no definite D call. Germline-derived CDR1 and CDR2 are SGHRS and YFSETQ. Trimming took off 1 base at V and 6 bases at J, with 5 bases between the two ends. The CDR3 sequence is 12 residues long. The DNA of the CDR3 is TGCGCCAGCAGCTTGTTAGCCAATGAGCAGTTCTTC. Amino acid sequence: CASSLLANEQFF.

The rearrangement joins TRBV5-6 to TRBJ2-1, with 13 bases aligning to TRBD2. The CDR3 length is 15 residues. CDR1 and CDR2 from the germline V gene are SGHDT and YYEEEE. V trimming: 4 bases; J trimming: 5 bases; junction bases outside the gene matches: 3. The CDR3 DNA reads TGTGCCAGCAGCCGGACTAGCGGGAGCCACAATGAGCAGTTCTTC. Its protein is CASSRTSGSHNEQFF.

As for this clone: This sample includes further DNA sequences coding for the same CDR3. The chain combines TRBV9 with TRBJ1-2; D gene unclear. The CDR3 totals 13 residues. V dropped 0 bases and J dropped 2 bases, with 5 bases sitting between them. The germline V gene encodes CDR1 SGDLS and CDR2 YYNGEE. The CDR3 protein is CASSVGQNYGYTF. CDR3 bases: TGTGCCAGCAGCGTAGGTCAGAACTATGGCTACACCTTC.

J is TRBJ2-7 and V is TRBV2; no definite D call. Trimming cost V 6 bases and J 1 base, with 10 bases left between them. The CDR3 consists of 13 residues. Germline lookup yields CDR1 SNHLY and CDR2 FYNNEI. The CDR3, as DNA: TGTGCCAGCAGGCGGACGGCTTCCTACGAGCAGTACTTC. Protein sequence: CASRRTASYEQYF.

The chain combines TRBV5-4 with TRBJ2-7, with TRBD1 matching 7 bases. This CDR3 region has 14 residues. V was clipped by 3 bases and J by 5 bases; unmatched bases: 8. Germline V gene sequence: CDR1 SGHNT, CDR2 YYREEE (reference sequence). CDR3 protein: CASSSTTGFNEQYF. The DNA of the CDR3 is TGTGCCAGCAGCTCAACGACAGGGTTCAACGAGCAGTACTTC. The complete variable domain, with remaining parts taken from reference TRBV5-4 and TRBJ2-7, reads ETGVTQSPTHLIKTRGQQVTLRCSSQSGHNTVSWYQQALGQGPQFIFQYYREEENGRGNFPPRFSGLQFPNYSSELNVNALELDDSALYLCASSSTTGFNEQYFGPGTRLTVT.

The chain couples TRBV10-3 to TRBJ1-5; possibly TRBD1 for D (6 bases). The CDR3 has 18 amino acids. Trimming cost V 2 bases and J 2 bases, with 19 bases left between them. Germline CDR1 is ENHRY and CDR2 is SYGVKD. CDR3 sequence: CAISEVTDRFRGNQPQHF. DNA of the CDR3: TGTGCCATCAGTGAGGTTACCGACAGGTTTAGGGGCAATCAGCCCCAGCATTTT.

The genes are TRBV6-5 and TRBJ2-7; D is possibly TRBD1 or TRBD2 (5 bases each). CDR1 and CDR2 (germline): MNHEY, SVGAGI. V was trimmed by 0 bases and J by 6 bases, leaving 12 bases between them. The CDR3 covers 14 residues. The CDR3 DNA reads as TGTGCCAGCAGTTACTCGGAGGAACAGGTCGAGCAGTACTTC. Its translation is CASSYSEEQVEQYF.